This T cell receptor beta chain was documented in a study of blood T cells in healthy people across ages. Study-level results: Naive T cell percentage by flow cytometry tracked strongly with beta diversity.

J was trimmed by 0 bases and V by 6 bases; bases with no gene match: 9. Germline V gives CDR1 SEHNR, CDR2 FQNEAQ (reference sequence). CDR3 size: 18 residues. With regard to this clonotype: Its target is unknown.

Alongside a J-beta primer mix, a sample-barcoded 5' primer served in a second PCR lasting 7 to 11 cycles. TCRdb recomputed calls from the 5' RACE reads with MiXCR, one row per CDR3 protein. Of about 800,000 distinct CDR3 sequences listed, just under 25% are singletons. This sample was also put to use in a study of T cells of mothers and their children. As reported in that work: There were over 8.5 million TCR beta CDR3 reads from each mother and about 3.1 million from each child. Thymic selection, a shaping force on TCR recombination output, acts similarly in related and unrelated pairs.

V gene TRBV7-9 combines with J gene TRBJ2-1; 12 bases agree with TRBD2. The sequence was collected from a boy aged 5-17 years in good health. The specimen was blood. In nucleotides, the CDR3 is TGTGCCAGCAGTTCTAGCGGGAGGGCCGATAGCTCCTACAATGAGCAGTTCTTC. It encodes CASSSSGRADSSYNEQFF.